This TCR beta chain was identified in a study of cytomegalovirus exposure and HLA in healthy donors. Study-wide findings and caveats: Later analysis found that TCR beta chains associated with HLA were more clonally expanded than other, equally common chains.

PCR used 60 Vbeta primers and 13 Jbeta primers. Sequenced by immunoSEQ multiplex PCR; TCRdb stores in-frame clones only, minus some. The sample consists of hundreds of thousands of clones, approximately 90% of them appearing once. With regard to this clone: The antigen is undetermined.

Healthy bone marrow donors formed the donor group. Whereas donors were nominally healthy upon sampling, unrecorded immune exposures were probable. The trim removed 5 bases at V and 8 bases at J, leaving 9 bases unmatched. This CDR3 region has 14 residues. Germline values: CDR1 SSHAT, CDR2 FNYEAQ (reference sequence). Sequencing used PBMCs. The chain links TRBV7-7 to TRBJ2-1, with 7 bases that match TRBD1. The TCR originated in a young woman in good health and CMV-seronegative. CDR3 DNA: TGTGCCAGCAGCCCCACAGGGGCGGCGGATGAGCAGTTCTTC. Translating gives CASSPTGAADEQFF. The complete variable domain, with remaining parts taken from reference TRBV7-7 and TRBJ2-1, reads GAGVSQSPRYKVTKRGQDVTLRCDPISSHATLYWYQQALGQGPEFLTYFNYEAQPDKSGLPSDRFSAERPEGSISTLTIQRTEQRDSAMYRCASSPTGAADEQFFGPGTRLTVL.